The 27 T cell receptor beta chains presented below share a single source sample, sequenced in a study of T cell responses to AZD1222 COVID-19 vaccine. Clones were sequenced by immunoSEQ multiplex PCR, and TCRdb holds only the in-frame ones, with some missing. The repertoire includes some 110,000 clones, around 89% of them detected once, and more than 2.5% sits in the top ten. This sample comprised peripheral blood, obtained on day 0 of AZD1222 vaccination. The receptors come from an adult in good health.

The chain's CDR3 is CASSGKNTGELFF. In DNA, the CDR3 is TGCGCCAGCAGCGGGAAGAACACCGGGGAGCTGTTTTTT. The gene calls are TRBV4-3 and TRBJ2-2; no firm D call. Germline CDR1 reads LGHNA; CDR2 reads YSLEER. V was clipped by 5 bases and J by 1 base, with 5 bases between them. This CDR3 is built from 13 residues.

The gene calls are TRBV6-2 or TRBV6-3 and TRBJ1-3, with no clear D. Trimming removed 2 bases at V and 4 bases at J, with 9 bases between. Germline values: CDR1 MNHEY, CDR2 SVGEGT. The CDR3 is made up of 14 amino acids. The DNA for the CDR3 is TGTGCCAGCAGTTACCCAGCGTACGGAAACACCATATATTTT. The encoded protein is CASSYPAYGNTIYF.

The chain uses TRBV30 and TRBJ1-6, with a tentative D call TRBD1 (5 bases). The length of the CDR3 is 18 residues. Trimming pared 2 bases from V and 8 bases from J, leaving 25 bases between. CDR1 is GTSNPN, CDR2 SVGIG, per germline (reference sequence). The CDR3 nucleotides read TGTGCCTGGAGTTCGTGGTTTGCAGGGCCCAAATTGGATTCACCCCTCCACTTT. This sequence encodes CAWSSWFAGPKLDSPLHF.

The chain joins TRBV4-1 to TRBJ2-5; the match to TRBD1 covers 9 bases. This CDR3 comprises 15 residues. The V gene's germline CDR1 is MGHRA and CDR2 YSYEKL. V was pared by 3 bases and J by 5 bases, with 7 bases of the junction left unmatched. This chain's CDR3 is CASSHGDREMETQYF. CDR3 DNA sequence: TGCGCCAGCAGCCATGGGGACAGGGAGATGGAGACCCAGTACTTC.

This chain links TRBV5-5 with TRBJ1-5; a possible D gene is TRBD1 (6 bases). The germline CDR1 and CDR2 sequences are SGHKS and YYEKEE (reference sequence). Trimming shortened V by 0 bases and J by 5 bases, and 18 bases separated the two germline ends. The CDR3 length is 17 residues. The CDR3 here is CASSLGLGGLRDQPQHF. Here the CDR3 DNA reads TGTGCCAGCAGCTTGGGGTTGGGGGGGCTGCGAGATCAGCCCCAGCATTTT.

This chain uses TRBV14 with TRBJ1-5; possible D gene TRBD1, 6 bases. The ends were cut back, 4 bases at V and 0 bases at J, with 13 bases in the middle. The CDR3 spans 16 residues. CDR1 is SGHDN, CDR2 FVKESK, per germline. The CDR3 loop reads CASSLSDRNSNQPQHF. CDR3 DNA sequence: TGTGCCAGCAGCCTATCGGACAGAAATAGCAATCAGCCCCAGCATTTT.

The chain combines TRBV7-2 with TRBJ1-4; D not resolved. Germline-derived CDR1 and CDR2 are SGHTA and FQGNSA. Trimming removed 5 bases from V and 0 bases from J, with 7 bases in between. The CDR3 spans 14 residues. CDR3 amino acids: CASSPYSTNEKLFF. For the CDR3, the DNA is TGTGCCAGCAGCCCCTACTCAACTAATGAAAAACTGTTTTTT.

V usage is TRBV10-3 and J usage is TRBJ2-3, with D uncertain. Per germline, CDR1 ENHRY and CDR2 SYGVKD. V was cut by 1 base and J by 6 bases, with 5 bases left in between. CDR3 length: 12 amino acids. This CDR3 is CAISEWVDTQYF. CDR3 coding DNA: TGTGCCATCAGTGAGTGGGTGGATACGCAGTATTTT.

The chain employs TRBV6-5 and TRBJ1-5; D possibly corresponds to TRBD1 (6 bases). The CDR3 is 13 residues long. Per germline, CDR1 MNHEY and CDR2 SVGAGI. V was clipped by 9 bases and J by 3 bases, with 12 bases between them. CDR3 protein: CASEDSPNQPQHF. In DNA, the CDR3 is TGTGCCAGTGAGGACAGCCCCAATCAGCCCCAGCATTTT.

V is TRBV12-3 or TRBV12-4 and J is TRBJ2-7; unclear D gene. V lost 5 bases, J lost 3 bases, and 11 bases lay in between. This CDR3 has 13 residues. The CDR3 DNA sequence: TGTGCCAGCAGTGGGCTCGGCGGCTACGAGCAGTACTTC. Encoded protein: CASSGLGGYEQYF.

This chain uses TRBV19 with TRBJ1-5; 7 bases are a match to TRBD1. Trimming at V came to 7 bases and at J to 5 bases, leaving 8 bases not matched to a gene. Per germline, CDR1 LNHDA and CDR2 SQIVND (reference sequence). This CDR3 has 14 amino acids. The CDR3 loop reads CASTSDRAYQPQHF. In nucleotides, the CDR3 is TGTGCCAGTACCAGTGACAGGGCATATCAGCCCCAGCATTTT.

As to this clone: This is likely a read error, given that the CDR3 carries no conserved phenylalanine or tryptophan at its end. The DNA is left out, because the CDR3 cannot be placed on it with certainty; the CDR3 is given as TCRdb lists it. V usage is TRBV27 and J usage is TRBJ1-6. With termini counted, the CDR3 has 11 amino acids. The germline CDR1 and CDR2 sequences are MNHEY and SMNVEV (reference sequence). The CDR3 is CASSFGRRGGL.

The table lists this clone with a count of one. The chain has TRBV9 and TRBJ2-3; TRBD2 matches 7 bases. The CDR3 is made up of 16 amino acids. Germline V lookup: CDR1 SGDLS, CDR2 YYNGEE. With V trimmed by 4 bases and J by 3 bases, 11 bases remained unmatched. The CDR3 DNA sequence: TGTGCCAGCAGCCAAATGGGCGGGAGTGGGACAGATACGCAGTATTTT. It translates to CASSQMGGSGTDTQYF. The variable domain in full, completed from reference TRBV9 and TRBJ2-3, reads DSGVTQTPKHLITATGQRVTLRCSPRSGDLSVYWYQQSLDQGLQFLIQYYNGEERAKGNILERFSAQQFPDLHSELNLSSLELGDSALYFCASSQMGGSGTDTQYFGPGTRLTVL.

V usage is TRBV4-3 and J usage is TRBJ2-1, with 11 bases aligning to TRBD2. This CDR3 has 16 amino acids. The J segment lost 3 bases and the V segment lost 6 bases, leaving 7 bases of the junction unmatched. Germline V gene sequence: CDR1 LGHNA, CDR2 YSLEER. The CDR3 is CASSPLAGALYNEQFF. DNA of the CDR3: TGCGCCAGCAGTCCACTAGCGGGAGCCCTCTACAATGAGCAGTTCTTC.

The rearrangement uses TRBV27 and TRBJ1-5; 9 positions match TRBD1. This CDR3 has 15 residues. Germline V gene lookup returns CDR1 MNHEY and CDR2 SMNVEV (reference sequence). J lost 6 bases, V lost 6 bases, and 9 bases had no gene match. The CDR3 region is CASSPGTGTGQPQHF. CDR3 bases: TGTGCCAGCAGCCCCGGGACAGGGACCGGTCAGCCCCAGCATTTT.

The rearrangement links TRBV7-6 to TRBJ2-7, with D possibly being TRBD1 (5 bases). This CDR3 has 13 residues. The V end was cut by 3 bases, the J end by 5 bases, with 11 bases between. Germline loops: CDR1 SGHVS, CDR2 FNYEAQ. The CDR3 region is CASSFGEGDEQYF. As DNA, the CDR3 is TGTGCCAGCAGCTTTGGGGAAGGGGACGAGCAGTACTTC.

This chain connects TRBV5-1 to TRBJ1-2; 11 bases line up with TRBD1. The ends lost 0 bases at V and 7 bases at J; junction bases unmatched: 2. CDR1 is SGHRS and CDR2 is YFSETQ in the germline V gene. This CDR3 is 14 amino acids long. The CDR3 region has the DNA TGCGCCAGCAGCTTGGCTGGGACAGGGGGTGGCTACACCTTC. Amino acids: CASSLAGTGGGYTF.

The rearrangement links TRBV6-5 to TRBJ2-7; 7 nucleotides line up with TRBD2. Trimming at V came to 1 base and at J to 2 bases, leaving 5 bases not matched to a gene. Looked up from germline, CDR1 is MNHEY and CDR2 is SVGAGI. The CDR3 runs 15 residues. The CDR3 DNA reads TGTGCCAGCAGTTACTTCCCTAGCGGACCCTACGAGCAGTACTTC. Its protein is CASSYFPSGPYEQYF.

V gene TRBV18 combines with J gene TRBJ2-7, with 9 bases identical to TRBD2. Germline loops: CDR1 KGHSH, CDR2 LQKENI. The CDR3 loop spans 15 amino acids. Germline trimming cut 4 bases from V and 2 bases from J; bases unmatched to any gene: 6. CDR3 loop: CASSLSTSGAYEQYF. CDR3 coding DNA: TGTGCCAGCTCACTATCGACTAGCGGTGCCTACGAGCAGTACTTC.

The CDR3 bases are TGTGCCAGCAGCCGGGACTACCTCTACGAGCAGTACTTC. This encodes CASSRDYLYEQYF. The chain uses TRBV2 and TRBJ2-7; 7 nucleotides align to TRBD2. This CDR3 comprises 13 residues. Trimming took 6 bases from V and 3 from J; bases not matched to a gene: 5. The germline gives CDR1 SNHLY, CDR2 FYNNEI.

The chain recombines TRBV30 with TRBJ1-6; 7 bases are shared with TRBD1. CDR1 is GTSNPN and CDR2 is SVGIG in the germline V gene (reference sequence). This CDR3 has 15 residues. The J segment lost 0 bases and the V segment lost 2 bases, leaving 1 base of the junction unmatched. Written as DNA, the CDR3 is TGTGCCTGGAGTCCAGGGGGCTCCTATAATTCACCCCTCCACTTT. Its protein product is CAWSPGGSYNSPLHF. The whole variable domain, filled in from reference TRBV30 and TRBJ1-6, reads SQTIHQWPATLVQPVGSPLSLECTVEGTSNPNLYWYRQAAGRGLQLLFYSVGIGQISSEVPQNLSASRPQDRQFILSSKKLLLSDSGFYLCAWSPGGSYNSPLHFGNGTRLTVT.

CDR3 amino acids: CASSPLREVYEQYF. CDR3 in DNA: TGTGCCAGCAGCCCCCTTAGGGAGGTCTACGAGCAGTACTTC. The chain employs TRBV28 and TRBJ2-7, with D perhaps matching TRBD2 (6 bases). Between the trimmed V and J ends, which lost 6 bases and 3 bases, there was a span of 15 bases. The CDR3 consists of 14 residues. Germline V gives CDR1 MDHEN, CDR2 SYDVKM.

The CDR3 nucleotides read TGTGCCAGCAGCGTAGATGCCGGGACAGGGGGGCGGGAGACCCAGTACTTC. It translates to CASSVDAGTGGRETQYF. The V call is TRBV9, the J call TRBJ2-5; 11 nucleotides line up with TRBD1. Trimming took 0 bases from V and 5 from J; bases not matched to a gene: 9. Germline V gene sequence: CDR1 SGDLS, CDR2 YYNGEE. This CDR3 spans 17 amino acids.

This sequence joins TRBV15 and TRBJ1-6; D is ambiguous. Germline CDR1 LNHNV, CDR2 YYDKDF (reference sequence). The length of the CDR3 is 13 residues. Trimming stripped 0 bases from V and 13 bases from J, with 10 bases between. In DNA, the CDR3 is TGTGCCACCAGCAGAGATGCCGGGATCCCCCTCCACTTT. This translates into CATSRDAGIPLHF.

V is TRBV7-9 and J is TRBJ1-2, with D possibly TRBD1 on 5 matching bases. Germline assignment: CDR1 SEHNR and CDR2 FQNEAQ (reference sequence). The CDR3 spans 16 residues. The V end lost 4 bases, the J end lost 0 bases, and 15 bases lay between the germline ends. The CDR3 nucleotides read TGTGCCAGCAGCTCCCCCGGGGCAGGGTCTAACTATGGCTACACCTTC. It codes for CASSSPGAGSNYGYTF.

This chain links TRBV20-1 with TRBJ2-4; D unresolved. The CDR3 runs to 11 residues. The germline V and J ends were trimmed by 5 bases and 6 bases, with 8 bases remaining between them. CDR1 is DFQATT and CDR2 is SNEGSKA in the germline V gene (reference sequence). The CDR3 sequence is CSAGIGNIQYF. CDR3 nucleotide sequence: TGCAGTGCTGGGATAGGAAACATTCAGTACTTC.

The rearrangement links TRBV19 to TRBJ2-3; no firm D call. This CDR3 spans 16 amino acids. Per the germline V gene, CDR1 is LNHDA and CDR2 is SQIVND (reference sequence). V was cut by 7 bases and J by 0 bases, with 17 bases left in between. CDR3 nucleotide sequence: TGTGCCAGTAAATCATTGTGGCGCGGAAGCACAGATACGCAGTATTTT. This codes for CASKSLWRGSTDTQYF.